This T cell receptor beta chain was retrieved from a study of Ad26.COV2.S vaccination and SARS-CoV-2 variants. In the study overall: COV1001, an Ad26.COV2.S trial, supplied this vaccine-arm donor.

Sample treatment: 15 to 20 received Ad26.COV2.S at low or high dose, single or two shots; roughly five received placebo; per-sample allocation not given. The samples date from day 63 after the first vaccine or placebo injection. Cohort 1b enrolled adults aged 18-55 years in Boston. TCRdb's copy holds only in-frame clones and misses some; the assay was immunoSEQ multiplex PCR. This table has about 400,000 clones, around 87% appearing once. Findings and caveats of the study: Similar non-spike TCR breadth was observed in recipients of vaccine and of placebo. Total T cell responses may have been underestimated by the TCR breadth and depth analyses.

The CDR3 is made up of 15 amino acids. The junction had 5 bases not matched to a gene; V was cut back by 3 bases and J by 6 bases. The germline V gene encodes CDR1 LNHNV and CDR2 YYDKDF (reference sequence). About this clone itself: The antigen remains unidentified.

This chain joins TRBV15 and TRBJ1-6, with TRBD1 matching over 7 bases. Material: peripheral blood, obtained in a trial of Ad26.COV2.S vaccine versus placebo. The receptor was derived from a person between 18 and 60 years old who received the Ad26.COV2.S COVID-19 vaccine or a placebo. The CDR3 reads CATSSRDRANSPLHF. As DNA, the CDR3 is TGTGCCACCAGCAGCCGGGACAGAGCTAATTCACCCCTCCACTTT.